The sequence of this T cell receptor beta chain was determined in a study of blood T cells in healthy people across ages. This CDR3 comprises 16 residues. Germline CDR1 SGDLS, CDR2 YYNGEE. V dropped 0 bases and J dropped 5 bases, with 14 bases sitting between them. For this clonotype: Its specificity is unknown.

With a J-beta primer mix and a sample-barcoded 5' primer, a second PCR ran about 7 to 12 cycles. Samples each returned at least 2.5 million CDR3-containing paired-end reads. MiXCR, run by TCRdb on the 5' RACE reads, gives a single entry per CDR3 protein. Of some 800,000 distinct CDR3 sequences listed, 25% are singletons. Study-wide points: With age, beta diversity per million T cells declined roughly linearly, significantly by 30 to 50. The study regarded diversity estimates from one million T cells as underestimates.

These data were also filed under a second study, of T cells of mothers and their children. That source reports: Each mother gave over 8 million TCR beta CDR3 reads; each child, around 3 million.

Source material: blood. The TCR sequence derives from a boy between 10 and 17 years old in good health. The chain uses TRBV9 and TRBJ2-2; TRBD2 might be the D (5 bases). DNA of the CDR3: TGTGCCAGCAGCGTAGTTCCCGGGGTTGGGACCGGGGAGCTGTTTTTT. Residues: CASSVVPGVGTGELFF.